The 15 T cell receptor beta chains listed next were all sequenced from one sample in a study of T cell repertoires in cytomegalovirus infection. TCRdb reprocessed the reads with MiXCR, giving one entry per CDR3 protein. The sample consists of more than 300,000 distinct CDR3 sequences, roughly 34% of them appearing once. The antigens of these receptors remain unknown. Sample: cultured PBMCs, taken from culture after CMV antigen stimulation. These receptors all stem from a human donor in good health (CMV status not recorded). Some clones in this sample may be carry-over from other donors' samples.

This clonotype was observed many times. The chain recombines TRBV7-2 with TRBJ2-7; no clear D. Trimming removed 3 bases from V and 0 bases from J, with 9 bases in between. The CDR3 contains 14 residues. Per the germline V gene, CDR1 is SGHTA and CDR2 is FQGNSA. The CDR3, as DNA: TGTGCCAGCAGCTTGGCGGTAGGCTCCTACGAGCAGTACGTC. This encodes CASSLAVGSYEQYV.

In this sample, this clonotype turned up many times. The rearrangement joins TRBV7-2 to TRBJ2-7, with TRBD2 matching over 14 bases. CDR1 and CDR2 from the germline V gene are SGHTA and FQGNSA. Trimming took 5 bases from V and 3 from J; bases not matched to a gene: 3. This CDR3 spans 15 amino acids. The CDR3 DNA reads TGTGCCAGCAGCGCGACTAGCGGGGGGGTCTACGAGCAGTACTTC. It yields the protein CASSATSGGVYEQYF.

The V call is TRBV11-2, the J call TRBJ2-1, with D tentatively TRBD1 (7 bases). Germline V CDR1 and CDR2: SGHAT, FQNNGV. Trimming took 5 bases from V and 0 from J, leaving 17 bases between them. CDR3 size: 17 residues. The CDR3 reads CASSQGEDLGSYNEQFF. Here the CDR3 DNA reads TGTGCCAGCAGCCAGGGGGAGGATCTTGGCTCCTACAATGAGCAGTTCTTC. Using reference TRBV11-2 and TRBJ2-1 for the parts outside the CDR3, the full variable domain is EAGVAQSPRYKIIEKRQSVAFWCNPISGHATLYWYQQILGQGPKLLIQFQNNGVVDDSQLPKDRFSAERLKGVDSTLKIQPAKLEDSAVYLCASSQGEDLGSYNEQFFGPGTRLTVL.

This clonotype has only a few counts. V is TRBV10-3 and J is TRBJ2-7; 8 bases are shared with TRBD2. CDR1 and CDR2 (germline): ENHRY, SYGVKD. There are 10 residues in the CDR3. With 10 bases clipped from V and 12 bases from J, the junction kept 8 bases outside the gene matches. DNA of the CDR3: TGTGCCACCGGGCGGGGGGAAAGGTACTTC. Protein sequence: CATGRGERYF.

This clonotype was found once. The chain has TRBV18 and TRBJ1-1, with D maybe TRBD1 (5 bases). Trimming shortened V by 5 bases and J by 4 bases, and 11 bases separated the two germline ends. CDR3 size: 13 residues. CDR1 KGHSH and CDR2 LQKENI come from the germline V gene. CDR3 DNA: TGTGCCAGCTCAAGGGGCGCGAGCACTGAAGCTTTCTTT. Its translation is CASSRGASTEAFF.

The gene calls are TRBV2 and TRBJ2-1; D is unclear. CDR1 is SNHLY and CDR2 is FYNNEI in the germline V gene. The CDR3 is 14 residues long. The ends were cut back, 4 bases at V and 2 bases at J, with 9 bases in the middle. The CDR3 nucleotides read TGTGCCAGCAGTGGGGCTTCCCCCTACAATGAGCAGTTCTTC. This gives the protein CASSGASPYNEQFF. The full variable domain, in which reference TRBV2 and TRBJ2-1 provide the parts outside the CDR3, is EPEVTQTPSHQVTQMGQEVILRCVPISNHLYFYWYRQILGQKVEFLVSFYNNEISEKSEIFDDQFSVERPDGSNFTLKIRSTKLEDSAMYFCASSGASPYNEQFFGPGTRLTVL.

This clonotype was observed a handful of times. The rearrangement joins TRBV27 to TRBJ2-7; 8 bases map to TRBD2. The germline CDR1 and CDR2 sequences are MNHEY and SMNVEV (reference sequence). This CDR3 contains 17 residues. The V gene end was trimmed by 6 bases and the J gene end by 3 bases; junction bases not matched to a gene: 16. CDR3 DNA sequence: TGTGCCAGCAGCCCTAAGCCGGTACTAGCGGCAGGCTACGAGCAGTACTTC. Translating gives CASSPKPVLAAGYEQYF.

This chain connects TRBV7-2 to TRBJ1-5; D remains unclear. CDR1 is SGHTA, CDR2 FQGNSA, per germline. The V end was cut by 1 base, the J end by 0 bases, with 7 bases between. CDR3 length: 15 residues. The DNA for the CDR3 is TGTGCCAGCAGCTTAGGAAGGTCTAGCAATCAGCCCCAGCATTTT. Protein: CASSLGRSSNQPQHF.

A few counts support this clonotype. Its ends do not fully match the called genes, so a read error is possible. The V call is TRBV7-7, the J call TRBJ2-2, with D possibly TRBD1 on 5 matching bases. The CDR3 runs 19 residues. Germline lookup yields CDR1 SSHAT and CDR2 FNYEAQ (reference sequence). Here the CDR3 reads CASSLGPLTVTTNTGELFF. DNA of the CDR3: TGTGCTAGCAGCTTAGGACCCCTGACAGTCACGACGAACACCGGGGAGCTGTTTTTT.

This clonotype has just a few counts. The chain employs TRBV5-4 and TRBJ1-1; D is possibly TRBD1 (6 bases). CDR1 and CDR2 from the germline V gene are SGHNT and YYREEE (reference sequence). V lost 0 bases and J lost 2, with 11 bases in between. CDR3 size: 15 residues. The CDR3 nucleotides read TGTGCCAGCAGCTTGGGACAGGAGGTAAACACTGAAGCTTTCTTT. This translates into CASSLGQEVNTEAFF.

This clonotype was counted only a few times. The V and J genes are TRBV6-2 or TRBV6-3 and TRBJ1-1, with 9 positions matching TRBD1. This CDR3 is built from 14 residues. Trimming took 10 bases from V and 3 from J; bases not matched to a gene: 9. In germline, CDR1 is MNHEY, CDR2 SVGEGT. DNA for the CDR3: TGTGCCATCCGGGACAGGGCTTCGGACACTGAAGCTTTCTTT. This gives the protein CAIRDRASDTEAFF.

The chain joins TRBV4-1 to TRBJ2-5, with 13 bases fitting TRBD2. This CDR3 is built from 15 residues. V was pared by 4 bases and J by 4 bases, with 3 bases of the junction left unmatched. Germline lookup yields CDR1 MGHRA and CDR2 YSYEKL. CDR3 DNA sequence: TGCGCCAGCAGCCGGACTAGCGGGAGATTAGAGACCCAGTACTTC. It specifies CASSRTSGRLETQYF.

This clonotype occurred a few times. The CDR3 DNA follows: TGTGCCAGCACTCAATATCCGGACAACTACAATGAGCAGTTCTTC. The encoded protein is CASTQYPDNYNEQFF. This sequence joins TRBV7-9 and TRBJ2-1, with D possibly matching TRBD1 (5 bases). The CDR3 has 15 residues. The germline V and J ends were trimmed by 7 bases and 3 bases, with 16 bases remaining between them. Germline CDR1 is SEHNR and CDR2 is FQNEAQ (reference sequence).

This clonotype appeared many times. The chain employs TRBV12-3 or TRBV12-4 and TRBJ2-7; 9 bases match TRBD1. The trim removed 6 bases at V and 2 bases at J, leaving 2 bases unmatched. The CDR3 consists of 13 residues. Written as DNA, the CDR3 is TGTGCCAGCAGCCGGACAGGGGCCTACGAGCAGTACGTC. It encodes CASSRTGAYEQYV.

This clonotype was seen a handful of times. For the CDR3, the DNA is TGTGCCAGCAGCTCGGGACAGGGGGCCTCTCGGGAGCAGTACTTC. Translated: CASSSGQGASREQYF. The genes are TRBV7-2 and TRBJ2-7; the match to TRBD1 covers 12 bases. The CDR3 totals 15 residues. In germline, CDR1 is SGHTA, CDR2 FQGNSA. V shed 4 bases and J 7 bases; nucleotides not matched to a gene: 8. The variable domain in full, with the rest retrieved from reference TRBV7-2 and TRBJ2-7, is GAGVSQSPSNKVTEKGKDVELRCDPISGHTALYWYRQSLGQGLEFLIYFQGNSAPDKSGLPSDRFSAERTGGSVSTLTIQRTQQEDSAVYLCASSSGQGASREQYFGPGTRLTVT.